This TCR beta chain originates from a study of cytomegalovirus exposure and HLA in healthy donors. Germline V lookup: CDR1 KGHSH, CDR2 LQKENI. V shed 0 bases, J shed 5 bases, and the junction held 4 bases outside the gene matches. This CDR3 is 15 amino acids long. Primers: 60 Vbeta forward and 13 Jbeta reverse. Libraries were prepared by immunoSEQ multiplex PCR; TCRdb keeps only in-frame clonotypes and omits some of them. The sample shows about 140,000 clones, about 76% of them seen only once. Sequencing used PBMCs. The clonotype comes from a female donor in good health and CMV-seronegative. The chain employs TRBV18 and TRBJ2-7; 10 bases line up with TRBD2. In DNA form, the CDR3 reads TGTGCCAGCTCACCACCCAGCGGGAGGGCCCACGAGCAGTACTTC. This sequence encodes CASSPPSGRAHEQYF.